Below, one TCR beta chain is given with its context. Since a much larger clone is just one base distant, this may be a read error. As the CDR3 is not closed by the conserved phenylalanine or tryptophan, this likely results from a read error. Time point noted: before trial treatment. These data belong to a study of low-dose radiotherapy and immunotherapy resistance in tumors. Germline lookup yields CDR1 DFQATT and CDR2 SNEGSKA (reference sequence). The CDR3 is 14 residues long. Primers used for first-strand cDNA, a TRAV- and TRBV-specific set, covered both alpha and beta chains. Over about 18 PCR cycles, TCRs were amplified from a constant-region primer and V-primer adapter. A single record per CDR3 protein comes from TCRdb applying MiXCR to the reads. The sample comprises tens of thousands of distinct CDR3 sequences, roughly a sixth of which are singletons, and 2.5% to 3% rests with the top ten.

This TCR came from a male donor with prostate cancer. Sequences were derived from PBMCs, sampled before treatment. The rearrangement links TRBV20-1 to TRBJ2-1; 12 bases are shared with TRBD2. The last part of the DNA fits TRBJ2-5 better; the J call may be wrong. The DNA of the CDR3 is TGCAGTGCCAGACTAGCGGGGGTACAAGAGACCCAGTACCTC. Residues: CSARLAGVQETQYL.